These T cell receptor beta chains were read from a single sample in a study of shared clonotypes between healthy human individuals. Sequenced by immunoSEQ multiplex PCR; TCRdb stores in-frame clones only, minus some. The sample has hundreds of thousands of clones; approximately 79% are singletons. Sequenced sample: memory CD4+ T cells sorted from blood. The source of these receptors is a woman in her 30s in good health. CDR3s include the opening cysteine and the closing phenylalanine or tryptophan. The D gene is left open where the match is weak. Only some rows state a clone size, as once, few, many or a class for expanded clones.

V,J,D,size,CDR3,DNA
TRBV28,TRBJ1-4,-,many,CASSLQGAVRGEKLFF,TGTGCCAGCAGTCTACAGGGAGCGGTTCGAGGTGAAAAACTGTTTTTT
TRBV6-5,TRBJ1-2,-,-,CAVGKGYGYTF,TGTGCCGTTGGAAAGGGCTATGGCTACACCTTC
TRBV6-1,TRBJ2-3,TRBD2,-,CASSEEWTRFRTDTQYF,TGTGCCAGCAGTGAAGAGTGGACTAGGTTTCGCACAGATACGCAGTATTTT
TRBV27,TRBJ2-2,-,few,CASSFSDLRSGELFF,TGTGCCAGCAGTTTCTCGGACCTAAGATCCGGGGAGCTGTTTTTT
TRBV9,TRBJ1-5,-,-,CASSVSGSQPQHF,TGTGCCAGCAGCGTTTCAGGTAGTCAGCCCCAGCATTTT
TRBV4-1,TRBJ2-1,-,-,CASSQEQGRDEQFF,TGCGCCAGCAGCCAAGAACAGGGTAGGGATGAGCAGTTCTTC
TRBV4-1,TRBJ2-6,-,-,CASSQVQESSGANVLTF,TGCGCCAGCAGCCAAGTTCAGGAGAGCTCTGGGGCCAACGTCCTGACTTTC
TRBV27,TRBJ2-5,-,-,CASRGSSGLQETQYF,TGTGCCAGCAGGGGTTCATCGGGGCTACAAGAGACCCAGTACTTC
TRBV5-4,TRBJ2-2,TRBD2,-,CASSFTYGLAGRETGELFF,TGTGCCAGCAGCTTCACCTACGGACTAGCGGGACGGGAGACCGGGGAGCTGTTTTTT
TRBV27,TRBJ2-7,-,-,CASSLKGTYEQYF,TGTGCCAGCAGTTTAAAGGGAACCTACGAGCAGTACTTC
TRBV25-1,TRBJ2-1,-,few,CASSDLAGLYNEQFF,TGTGCCAGCAGTGACCTGGCAGGACTCTACAATGAGCAGTTCTTC
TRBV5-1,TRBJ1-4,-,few,CASSWGSVNEKLFF,TGCGCCAGCAGCTGGGGGTCGGTGAATGAAAAACTGTTTTTT
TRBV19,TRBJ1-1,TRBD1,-,CASSMDRGHTEAFF,TGTGCCAGTAGTATGGACAGGGGACACACTGAAGCTTTCTTT
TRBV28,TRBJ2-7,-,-,CASSSMGHGAGYEQYF,TGTGCCAGCAGTTCCATGGGACACGGCGCCGGCTACGAGCAGTACTTC
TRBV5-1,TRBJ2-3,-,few,CASSLAQGTDTQYF,TGCGCCAGCAGCTTGGCCCAGGGGACAGATACGCAGTATTTT
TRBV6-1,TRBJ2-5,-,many,CASSEGWARHLQETQYF,TGTGCCAGCAGTGAAGGGTGGGCGAGGCACCTCCAAGAGACCCAGTACTTC
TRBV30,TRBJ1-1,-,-,CAWDLYLATEAFF,TGTGCCTGGGACCTTTATTTGGCCACTGAAGCTTTCTTT
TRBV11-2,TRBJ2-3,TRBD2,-,CASSSGGAVTDTQYF,TGTGCCAGCAGCTCGGGGGGGGCCGTTACAGATACGCAGTATTTT
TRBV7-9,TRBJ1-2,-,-,CASSLGGDKGYTF,TGTGCCAGCAGCTTAGGAGGGGATAAGGGCTACACCTTC
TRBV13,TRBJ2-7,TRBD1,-,CASSTRDRGEGQYF,TGTGCCAGCAGCACCCGGGACAGGGGGGAAGGGCAGTACTTC
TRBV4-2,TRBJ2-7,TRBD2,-,CASSQDLLAGVGSYEQYF,TGTGCCAGCAGCCAAGATCTACTAGCGGGAGTAGGCTCCTACGAGCAGTACTTC
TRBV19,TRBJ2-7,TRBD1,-,CASSGQGVGEQYF,TGTGCCAGTTCGGGGCAGGGGGTAGGCGAGCAGTACTTC
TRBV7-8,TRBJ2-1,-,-,CATSVHNEQFF,TGTGCTACATCGGTCCACAATGAGCAGTTCTTC
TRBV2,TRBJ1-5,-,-,CASSRSAGNQPQHF,TGTGCCAGCAGTCGTAGCGCCGGAAATCAGCCCCAGCATTTT
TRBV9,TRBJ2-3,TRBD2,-,CASSPPGTSRDTQYF,TGTGCCAGCAGCCCCCCCGGGACTAGTAGAGATACGCAGTATTTT
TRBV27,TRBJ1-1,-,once,CASSLKPGITEAFF,TGTGCCAGCAGTTTGAAACCGGGGATCACTGAAGCTTTCTTT
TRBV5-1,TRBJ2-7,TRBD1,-,CASSWADRVASYEQYF,TGCGCCAGCAGCTGGGCGGACAGGGTCGCTTCCTACGAGCAGTACTTC
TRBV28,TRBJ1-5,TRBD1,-,CASSVPPTGAAPQHF,TGTGCCAGCAGTGTCCCGCCGACAGGGGCTGCGCCCCAGCATTTT
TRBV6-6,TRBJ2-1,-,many,CASSHRESEQFF,TGTGCCAGCAGTCACAGGGAGAGTGAGCAGTTCTTC
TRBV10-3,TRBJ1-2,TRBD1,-,CATIPGTGGFARDGYTF,TGTGCCACCATACCGGGGACAGGGGGCTTTGCGCGAGATGGCTACACCTTC
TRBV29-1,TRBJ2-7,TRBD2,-,CSVVRAGGYEQYF,TGCAGCGTTGTTCGAGCGGGAGGGTACGAGCAGTACTTC
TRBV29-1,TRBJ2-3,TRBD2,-,CSQLAGVGDTQYF,TGCAGCCAGCTAGCGGGAGTTGGAGATACGCAGTATTTT